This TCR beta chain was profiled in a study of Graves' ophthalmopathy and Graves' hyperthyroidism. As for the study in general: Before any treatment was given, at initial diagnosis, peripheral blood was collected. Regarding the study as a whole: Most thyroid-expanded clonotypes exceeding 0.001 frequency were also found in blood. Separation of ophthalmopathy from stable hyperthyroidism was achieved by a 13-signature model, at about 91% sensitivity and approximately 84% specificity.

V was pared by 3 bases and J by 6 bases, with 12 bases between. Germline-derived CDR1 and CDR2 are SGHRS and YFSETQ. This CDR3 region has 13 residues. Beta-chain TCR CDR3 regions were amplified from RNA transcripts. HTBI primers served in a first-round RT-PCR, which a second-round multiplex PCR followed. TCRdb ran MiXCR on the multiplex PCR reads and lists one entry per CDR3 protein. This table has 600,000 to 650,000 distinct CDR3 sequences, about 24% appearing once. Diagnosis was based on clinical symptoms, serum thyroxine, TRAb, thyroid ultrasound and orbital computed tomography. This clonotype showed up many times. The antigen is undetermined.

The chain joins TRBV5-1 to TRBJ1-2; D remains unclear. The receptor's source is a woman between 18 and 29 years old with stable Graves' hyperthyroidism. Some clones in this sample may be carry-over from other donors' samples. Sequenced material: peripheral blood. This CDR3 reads CASSSHGEDGYTF. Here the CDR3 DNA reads TGCGCCAGCAGCTCCCACGGTGAAGATGGCTACACCTTC.